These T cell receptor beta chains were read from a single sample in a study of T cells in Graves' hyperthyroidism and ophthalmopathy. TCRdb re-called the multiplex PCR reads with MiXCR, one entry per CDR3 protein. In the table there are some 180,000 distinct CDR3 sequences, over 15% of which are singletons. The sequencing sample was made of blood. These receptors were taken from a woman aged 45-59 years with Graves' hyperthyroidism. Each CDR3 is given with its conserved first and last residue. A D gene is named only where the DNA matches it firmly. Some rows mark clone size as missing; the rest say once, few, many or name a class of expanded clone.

CASSLIGGTEAFF	TGTGCCAGCAGTTTAATCGGGGGAACTGAAGCTTTCTTT	few	TRBV28	TRBJ1-1	.
CASSSWGGASYNEQFF	TGTGCCAGCAGTTCGTGGGGGGGGGCCTCCTACAATGAGCAGTTCTTC	many	TRBV6-2/TRBV6-3	TRBJ2-1	.
CASSYRNNEAFF	TGTGCCAGCAGCTACAGGAACAATGAAGCTTTCTTT	.	TRBV6-5	TRBJ1-1	.
CASSLRRQWNTGELFF	TGTGCCAGCAGCTTAAGGAGGCAGTGGAACACCGGGGAGCTGTTTTTT	.	TRBV7-9	TRBJ2-2	.
CASSYPAGRPGDYGYTF	TGTGCCAGCAGTTATCCCGCCGGGAGACCGGGGGACTATGGCTACACCTTC	many	TRBV6-2/TRBV6-3	TRBJ1-2	.
CSADGGLGYGYTF	TGCAGCGCCGACGGAGGGCTCGGGTATGGCTACACCTTC	many	TRBV29-1	TRBJ1-2	.
CASSPQGGKANTGELFF	TGTGCCAGCAGTCCACAGGGGGGTAAAGCGAACACCGGGGAGCTGTTTTTT	.	TRBV12-3/TRBV12-4	TRBJ2-2	TRBD1
CASSNQGTETQYF	TGCGCCAGCAGCAATCAGGGTACGGAGACCCAGTACTTC	.	TRBV5-1	TRBJ2-5	.
CASSPGARGLGQETQYF	TGTGCCAGCAGCCCAGGAGCTAGAGGGCTTGGCCAAGAGACCCAGTACTTC	many	TRBV7-2	TRBJ2-5	.
CASTAGTGEKLFF	TGTGCCAGCACAGCCGGGACAGGAGAAAAACTGTTTTTT	many	TRBV2	TRBJ1-4	TRBD1
CASSYGLATYEQYF	TGTGCCAGCAGTTATGGACTAGCGACCTACGAGCAGTACTTC	many	TRBV6-2/TRBV6-3	TRBJ2-7	TRBD2
CASSLFHTLNYGYTF	TGTGCCAGCAGCTTGTTTCACACCCTTAACTATGGCTACACCTTC	.	TRBV5-8	TRBJ1-2	.
CSARDSTSGRTYEQYF	TGCAGTGCTAGAGATTCGACTAGCGGGAGGACCTACGAGCAGTACTTC	.	TRBV20-1	TRBJ2-7	TRBD2
CAISEVGESYTF	TGTGCCATCAGTGAAGTAGGGGAAAGCTACACCTTC	many	TRBV10-3	TRBJ1-2	.
CSASPGIYEQYF	TGCAGTGCTAGCCCTGGTATCTACGAGCAGTACTTC	many	TRBV20-1	TRBJ2-7	.
CASSQVRSSGANVLTF	TGCGCCAGCAGCCAAGTCAGGAGCTCTGGGGCCAACGTCCTGACTTTC	.	TRBV4-1	TRBJ2-6	.
CASSLGRDRDAFF	TGCGCCAGCAGCTTGGGGCGGGACAGGGACGCTTTCTTT	many	TRBV5-1	TRBJ1-1	TRBD1
CASSLGGYLSYEQYF	TGTGCCAGTAGTTTGGGGGGTTACCTGTCCTACGAGCAGTACTTC	many	TRBV19	TRBJ2-7	.
CASSSVRANTEAFF	TGTGCCAGCAGTTCCGTCCGGGCCAACACTGAAGCTTTCTTT	.	TRBV6-5	TRBJ1-1	.
CSAWTTKSGANVLTF	TGCAGTGCTTGGACAACAAAATCTGGGGCCAACGTCCTGACTTTC	many	TRBV20-1	TRBJ2-6	.
CASSQGILSGVSQPQHF	TGCGCCAGCAGCCAAGGCATCCTTTCCGGGGTCAGTCAGCCCCAGCATTTT	many	TRBV4-1	TRBJ1-5	.
CASSRNGGTDTQYF	TGTGCCAGCAGCCGGAACGGGGGCACAGATACGCAGTATTTT	many	TRBV7-3	TRBJ2-3	.
CASSLARTGGGEETQYF	TGTGCCAGCAGTTTAGCGAGGACAGGGGGCGGCGAAGAGACCCAGTACTTC	many	TRBV12-3/TRBV12-4	TRBJ2-5	TRBD1
CASSSLGDTLDTQYF	TGTGCCAGCAGTTCCCTAGGGGACACCCTAGATACGCAGTATTTT	many	TRBV7-9	TRBJ2-3	.
CASSLGTVRNYGYTF	TGTGCCAGCAGCCTGGGGACAGTAAGGAACTATGGCTACACCTTC	many	TRBV2	TRBJ1-2	TRBD1
CASSQQQTQGYEQYF	TGCGCCAGCAGCCAGCAGCAAACACAGGGGTACGAGCAGTACTTC	.	TRBV4-1	TRBJ2-7	TRBD1
CASSGTGNTGELFF	TGTGCCAGCAGTGGGACAGGAAATACCGGGGAGCTGTTTTTT	many	TRBV6-1	TRBJ2-2	TRBD1
CASRDLGTSSDTQYF	TGTGCCAGCAGAGACCTCGGGACTAGCTCAGATACGCAGTATTTT	many	TRBV12-3/TRBV12-4	TRBJ2-3	TRBD2